This T cell receptor (beta chain) was captured in a study of blood T cell repertoires in COVID-19. As for the study in general: Whether acute or convalescent, the COVID-19 samples came from the United States, Italy and Spain.

Per the study methods: Amplification with reference gene primers provided the estimates of nucleated cell counts. Sequencing was performed with immunoSEQ multiplex PCR; in TCRdb, only in-frame clones are kept and a portion is missing. V and J calls and clone size are copied from that table; D and trimming were computed from the DNA. This table holds roughly 35,000 clones, around 84% found once. V gave up 7 bases and J gave up 15 bases; unmatched junction bases: 18. CDR1 is SGHRS and CDR2 is YFSETQ in the germline V gene. The CDR3 contains 16 residues. Material: peripheral blood. This clonotype was sampled from a human donor with acute or convalescent COVID-19. The donor label of this sample is uncertain. The rearrangement joins TRBV5-1 to TRBJ2-1; 14 bases are a match to TRBD2. The CDR3 DNA follows: TGCGCCAGCCGGGGGAATGGACTAGCGGGAGGCGAAAGACGGTTCTTC. Encoded protein: CASRGNGLAGGERRFF.